The TCR beta chain described here comes from a study of identical twins. Study-wide results and limits: The models gave estimates that fell short of the out-of-frame TCR alpha sharing seen in monozygotic twins.

cDNA molecules carried unique molecular identifiers, and template switching added a universal primer site. TCRdb used MiXCR to reprocess the 5' RACE reads, holding one entry per CDR3 protein. The sample has 570,000 or so distinct CDR3 sequences; more than 9% are singletons. CDR1 MNHEY and CDR2 SMNVEV come from the germline V gene (reference sequence). V was pared by 5 bases and J by 7 bases, with 7 bases of the junction left unmatched. This CDR3 is built from 15 residues. Concerning this clonotype itself: Its antigen is undetermined.

The data were also submitted as part of a second study, on yellow fever vaccine responses in identical twins.

The origin of this receptor is a woman aged 18-30 years in good health. V and J are TRBV27 and TRBJ2-2; TRBD1 agrees at 10 bases. The specimen sequenced was PBMCs. The CDR3 spells CASSPRQGAGGELFF. CDR3 sequence (DNA): TGTGCCAGCAGTCCGAGACAGGGGGCGGGCGGGGAGCTGTTTTTT.